These 6 T cell receptor beta chains came from one sample sequenced in a study of beta chain features in type 1 diabetes. Study findings and constraints: The study found moderately but significantly shorter TCRB CDR3s in all four CD4+ subsets of Type 1 diabetes patients.

These TCRs' antigens remain unknown. Expressed TCRB transcripts were sequenced after all isolated RNA was converted to cDNA. Libraries were prepared by immunoSEQ multiplex PCR; TCRdb keeps only in-frame clonotypes and omits some of them. The table lists about 160,000 clones, around 8.6% of them singletons. The sequencing sample was made of central memory CD4+ T cells from blood. The receptors derive from a woman aged 18-30 years with type 1 diabetes.

Only a few counts were recorded for this clone. The rearrangement uses TRBV4-2 and TRBJ2-7; maybe TRBD2 (6 bases). V was pared by 4 bases and J by 4 bases, with 17 bases between. The CDR3 spans 15 residues. The germline V gene has CDR1 LGHNA and CDR2 YNFKEQ. The DNA for the CDR3 is TGTGCCAGCAGCCTAGCAAGGGACTCCCGGTACGAGCAGTACTTC. It encodes CASSLARDSRYEQYF.

The J gene is TRBJ2-3, the V gene TRBV5-4; 9 bases align to TRBD2. This CDR3 region has 15 residues. Germline lookup yields CDR1 SGHNT and CDR2 YYREEE (reference sequence). The ends lost 2 bases at V and 1 base at J; junction bases unmatched: 2. The CDR3 sequence is CASSFQRGGTDTQYF. The CDR3 DNA reads as TGTGCCAGCAGCTTTCAGCGGGGGGGCACAGATACGCAGTATTTT.

The genes are TRBV7-3 and TRBJ2-3, with 11 bases that match TRBD2. CDR3 size: 16 residues. The germline V gene has CDR1 SGHTA and CDR2 FQGTGA. J gave up 3 bases and V 4 bases, and 6 bases lay outside the gene matches. CDR3 region: CASSSSGGSATDTQYF. The CDR3 coding sequence is TGTGCCAGCAGCTCTAGCGGGGGGTCTGCTACAGATACGCAGTATTTT.

This clone was seen only a few times. This chain connects TRBV5-1 to TRBJ2-1; 7 nucleotides align to TRBD2. Trimming removed 0 bases from V and 4 bases from J; junction bases left unmatched: 4. Germline CDR1 SGHRS, CDR2 YFSETQ. The CDR3 length is 15 residues. CDR3 sequence (DNA): TGCGCCAGCAGCTTGGGGGGGGAGGGATACAATGAGCAGTTCTTC. It codes for CASSLGGEGYNEQFF.

As to this clone: This sample includes further DNA sequences coding for the same CDR3. The chain employs TRBV4-3 and TRBJ1-2; 7 bases agree with TRBD1. This CDR3 region has 14 residues. With 1 base clipped from V and 6 bases from J, the junction kept 5 bases outside the gene matches. Germline V gives CDR1 LGHNA, CDR2 YSLEER. The CDR3 DNA follows: TGCGCCAGCAGCCAAGTTGGCAGGGGGAATGGCTACACCTTC. This codes for CASSQVGRGNGYTF.

The chain employs TRBV25-1 and TRBJ2-5; TRBD1 matches 7 bases. The CDR3 length is 15 residues. J gave up 2 bases and V 1 base, and 4 bases lay outside the gene matches. From germline, CDR1 is MGHDK and CDR2 SYGVNS. This CDR3 is CASSESHRGQETQYF. The CDR3 DNA follows: TGTGCCAGCAGTGAATCTCACAGGGGACAAGAGACCCAGTACTTC. The full variable domain, its missing parts supplied by reference TRBV25-1 and TRBJ2-5, is EADIYQTPRYLVIGTGKKITLECSQTMGHDKMYWYQQDPGMELHLIHYSYGVNSTEKGDLSSESTVSRIRTEHFPLTLESARPSHTSQYLCASSESHRGQETQYFGPGTRLLVL.